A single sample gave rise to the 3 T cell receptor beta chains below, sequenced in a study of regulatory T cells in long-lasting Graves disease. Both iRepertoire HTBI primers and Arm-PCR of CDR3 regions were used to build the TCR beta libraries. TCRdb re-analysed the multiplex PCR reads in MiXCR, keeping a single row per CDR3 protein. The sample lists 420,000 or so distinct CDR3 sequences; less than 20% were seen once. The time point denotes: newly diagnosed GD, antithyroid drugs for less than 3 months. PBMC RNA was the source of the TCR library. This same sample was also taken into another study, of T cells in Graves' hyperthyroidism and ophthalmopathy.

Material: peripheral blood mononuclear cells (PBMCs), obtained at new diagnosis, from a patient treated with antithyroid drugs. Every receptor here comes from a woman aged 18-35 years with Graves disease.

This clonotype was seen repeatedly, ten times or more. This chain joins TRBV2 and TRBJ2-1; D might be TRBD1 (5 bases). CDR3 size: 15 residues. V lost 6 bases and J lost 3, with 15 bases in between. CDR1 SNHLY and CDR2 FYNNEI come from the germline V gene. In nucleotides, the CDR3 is TGTGCCAGCAGGGACCCCAGGGATAGCTACAATGAGCAGTTCTTC. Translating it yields CASRDPRDSYNEQFF.

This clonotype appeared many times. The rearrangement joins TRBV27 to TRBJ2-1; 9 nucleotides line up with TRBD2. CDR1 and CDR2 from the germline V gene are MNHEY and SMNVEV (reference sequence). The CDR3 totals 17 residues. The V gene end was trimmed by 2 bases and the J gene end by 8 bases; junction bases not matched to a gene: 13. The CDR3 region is CASSLVAGGLKGDEQFF. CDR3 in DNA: TGTGCCAGCAGTTTAGTCGCGGGAGGGCTTAAAGGGGATGAGCAGTTCTTC.

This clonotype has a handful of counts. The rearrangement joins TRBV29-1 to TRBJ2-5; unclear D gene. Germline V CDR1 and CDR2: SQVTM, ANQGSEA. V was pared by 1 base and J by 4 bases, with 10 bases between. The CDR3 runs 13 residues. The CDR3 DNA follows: TGCAGCGTTGAAGTAGGTATGGGAGAGACCCAGTACTTC. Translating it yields CSVEVGMGETQYF.